The rows below give T cell receptor beta chains drawn from one sample of a study of Ad26.COV2.S vaccination and SARS-CoV-2 variants. Sequenced by immunoSEQ multiplex PCR; TCRdb stores in-frame clones only, minus some. Of about half a million clones in the sample, 89% were seen once. Specimen: peripheral blood, collected in a trial of Ad26.COV2.S vaccine versus placebo. These receptors were collected from a person aged 18-65 years who received the Ad26.COV2.S COVID-19 vaccine or a placebo. Each CDR3 is given with its conserved first and last residue. Fields, in order: clone size, V gene, D gene, J gene, CDR3 protein, CDR3 DNA. A D gene is named only where the DNA matches it firmly. Some rows mark clone size as missing; the rest say once, few, many or name a class of expanded clone.

size: -; V: TRBV14; D: TRBD1; J: TRBJ1-1; CDR3: CASSQTPGQGGTEAFF; DNA: TGTGCCAGCAGCCAAACCCCGGGACAGGGTGGCACTGAAGCTTTCTTT
size: -; V: TRBV12-3/TRBV12-4; D: -; J: TRBJ1-3; CDR3: CASSLGWDTIYF; DNA: TGTGCCAGCAGTTTAGGTTGGGACACCATATATTTT
size: -; V: TRBV4-1; D: -; J: TRBJ2-7; CDR3: CASSQTDFIYEQYF; DNA: TGCGCCAGCAGCCAAACGGACTTTATATACGAGCAGTACTTC
size: few; V: TRBV18; D: -; J: TRBJ1-4; CDR3: CASSQDRREKLFF; DNA: TGTGCCAGCTCACAAGACCGGAGGGAAAAACTGTTTTTT
size: -; V: TRBV18; D: TRBD1; J: TRBJ2-1; CDR3: CASSPGTGTYNEQFF; DNA: TGTGCCAGCTCACCTGGGACAGGGACCTACAATGAGCAGTTCTTC
size: -; V: TRBV6-5; D: -; J: TRBJ2-3; CDR3: CASSPGLYTDTQYF; DNA: TGTGCCAGCAGTCCGGGGCTCTACACAGATACGCAGTATTTT
size: -; V: TRBV9; D: TRBD2; J: TRBJ2-1; CDR3: CASNQYGTSGRAFSYNEQFF; DNA: TGTGCCAGCAACCAGTATGGGACTAGCGGGAGGGCCTTCTCCTACAATGAGCAGTTCTTC
size: -; V: TRBV24-1; D: TRBD2; J: TRBJ2-1; CDR3: CATGDGGGHNEQFF; DNA: TGTGCCACAGGGGACGGCGGGGGTCACAATGAGCAGTTCTTC
size: -; V: TRBV4-1; D: -; J: TRBJ1-4; CDR3: CASSLTLGGIPREKLFF; DNA: TGCGCCAGCAGCCTGACCCTTGGAGGAATCCCACGTGAAAAACTGTTTTTT
size: -; V: TRBV4-3; D: TRBD1; J: TRBJ1-2; CDR3: CASSQDRTGANYGYTF; DNA: TGCGCCAGCAGCCAAGATCGGACAGGGGCTAACTATGGCTACACCTTC
size: -; V: TRBV7-8; D: TRBD1; J: TRBJ1-1; CDR3: CASSLATGGYSAEAFF; DNA: TGTGCCAGCAGCTTAGCGACAGGGGGGTACTCCGCTGAAGCTTTCTTT
size: -; V: TRBV7-9; D: TRBD1; J: TRBJ2-1; CDR3: CASSMLTGTDYNEQFF; DNA: TGTGCCAGCAGCATGCTAACCGGGACAGATTACAATGAGCAGTTCTTC
size: -; V: TRBV30; D: -; J: TRBJ1-5; CDR3: CAWSVAAPSNQPQHF; DNA: TGTGCCTGGAGTGTTGCGGCGCCTAGCAATCAGCCCCAGCATTTT
size: -; V: TRBV5-1; D: -; J: TRBJ2-5; CDR3: CASSSQYQETQYF; DNA: TGCGCCAGCAGCTCACAGTACCAAGAGACCCAGTACTTC
size: -; V: TRBV11-2; D: -; J: TRBJ1-4; CDR3: CASSRNHNEKLFF; DNA: TGTGCCAGCAGCCGCAACCACAATGAAAAACTGTTTTTT
size: -; V: TRBV6-5; D: TRBD1; J: TRBJ1-4; CDR3: CASRPLGQGGEKLFF; DNA: TGTGCCAGCAGGCCCCTAGGACAGGGGGGGGAAAAACTGTTTTTT
size: few; V: TRBV5-1; D: -; J: TRBJ2-7; CDR3: CASTDGGEQYF; DNA: TGCGCCAGCACCGACGGCGGCGAGCAGTACTTC
size: -; V: TRBV19; D: -; J: TRBJ2-7; CDR3: CASRLSGARAYEQYF; DNA: TGTGCCAGTAGACTATCAGGGGCGCGTGCCTACGAGCAGTACTTC
size: -; V: TRBV5-7; D: TRBD1; J: TRBJ2-7; CDR3: CASSWAGTGDYEQYF; DNA: TGTGCCAGCAGCTGGGCCGGGACAGGGGACTACGAGCAGTACTTC
size: -; V: TRBV4-1; D: -; J: TRBJ1-1; CDR3: CASSQPLGRTTEAFF; DNA: TGCGCCAGCAGCCAACCACTGGGCAGGACCACTGAAGCTTTCTTT
size: -; V: TRBV6-6; D: -; J: TRBJ1-3; CDR3: CASSYSLATGNTIYF; DNA: TGTGCCAGCAGTTACTCTCTGGCAACTGGAAACACCATATATTTT
size: -; V: TRBV5-6; D: -; J: TRBJ2-5; CDR3: CASSFLPETQYF; DNA: TGTGCCAGCAGCTTTCTCCCAGAGACCCAGTACTTC
size: few; V: TRBV14; D: TRBD1; J: TRBJ1-1; CDR3: CASSRGTGGYEAFF; DNA: TGTGCCAGCAGCCGAGGGACAGGGGGCTATGAAGCTTTCTTT
size: -; V: TRBV5-1; D: -; J: TRBJ2-1; CDR3: CASSGGDYVNRRSEQFF; DNA: TGCGCCAGCAGCGGAGGGGATTATGTCAATAGGCGGAGTGAGCAGTTCTTC
size: -; V: TRBV9; D: -; J: TRBJ2-7; CDR3: CASSPRDFYEQYF; DNA: TGTGCCAGCAGCCCCCGGGATTTCTACGAGCAGTACTTC
size: -; V: TRBV14; D: TRBD1; J: TRBJ2-1; CDR3: CASSPLSGQGGDEQFF; DNA: TGTGCCAGCAGCCCTCTTTCGGGACAGGGGGGCGATGAGCAGTTCTTC
size: -; V: TRBV6-5; D: TRBD1; J: TRBJ1-1; CDR3: CASTRTGGTEAFF; DNA: TGTGCCAGCACGCGGACAGGGGGCACTGAAGCTTTCTTT
size: -; V: TRBV5-8; D: -; J: TRBJ1-3; CDR3: CASSLRGSSGNTIYF; DNA: TGTGCCAGCAGCTTGAGAGGTTCCTCTGGAAACACCATATATTTT
size: -; V: TRBV5-4; D: -; J: TRBJ2-3; CDR3: CASSFGGSASGIGSDTQYF; DNA: TGTGCCAGCAGCTTCGGAGGCTCGGCTTCAGGGATAGGCTCAGATACGCAGTATTTT
size: -; V: TRBV5-8; D: -; J: TRBJ1-5; CDR3: CASSVGVGVLNQPQHF; DNA: TGTGCCAGCAGCGTGGGGGTGGGGGTTCTCAATCAGCCCCAGCATTTT